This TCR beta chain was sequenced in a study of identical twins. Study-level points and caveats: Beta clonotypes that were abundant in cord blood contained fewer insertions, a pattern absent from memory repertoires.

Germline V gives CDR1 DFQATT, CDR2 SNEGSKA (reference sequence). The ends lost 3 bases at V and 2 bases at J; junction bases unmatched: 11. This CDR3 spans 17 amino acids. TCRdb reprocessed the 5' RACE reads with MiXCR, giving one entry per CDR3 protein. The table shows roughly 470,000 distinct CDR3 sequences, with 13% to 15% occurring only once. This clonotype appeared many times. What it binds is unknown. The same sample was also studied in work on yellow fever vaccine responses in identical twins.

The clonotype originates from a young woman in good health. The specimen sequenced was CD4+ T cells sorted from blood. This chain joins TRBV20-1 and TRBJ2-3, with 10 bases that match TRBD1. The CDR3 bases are TGCAGTGCTAGTGACGGGACAGGGGATACTTACACAGATACGCAGTATTTT. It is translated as CSASDGTGDTYTDTQYF.